This T cell receptor (beta chain) was recorded in a study of T cells in Graves' hyperthyroidism and ophthalmopathy. Study-wide results and caveats: Blood also contained most expanded thyroid clonotypes above 0.001.

This clonotype showed up just a few times. Its target is not known. The CDR3 regions of TCR beta were amplified from RNA transcripts. First-round RT-PCR with HTBI primers amplified the TCR CDR3 region. Each CDR3 protein gets one entry after TCRdb re-called the multiplex PCR reads with MiXCR. The table lists about 370,000 distinct CDR3 sequences, roughly 15% of them singletons. The V end lost 3 bases, the J end lost 3 bases, and 10 bases lay between the germline ends. The CDR3 is 14 amino acids. From germline, CDR1 is SEHNR and CDR2 FQNEAQ (reference sequence). The chain links TRBV7-9 to TRBJ2-3, with unresolved D. The sample was blood. The TCR was taken from a woman aged 60-75 years with Graves' ophthalmopathy. The CDR3 region has the DNA TGTGCCAGCAGCTTGGTAGTAGGTACAGATACGCAGTATTTT. This encodes CASSLVVGTDTQYF.